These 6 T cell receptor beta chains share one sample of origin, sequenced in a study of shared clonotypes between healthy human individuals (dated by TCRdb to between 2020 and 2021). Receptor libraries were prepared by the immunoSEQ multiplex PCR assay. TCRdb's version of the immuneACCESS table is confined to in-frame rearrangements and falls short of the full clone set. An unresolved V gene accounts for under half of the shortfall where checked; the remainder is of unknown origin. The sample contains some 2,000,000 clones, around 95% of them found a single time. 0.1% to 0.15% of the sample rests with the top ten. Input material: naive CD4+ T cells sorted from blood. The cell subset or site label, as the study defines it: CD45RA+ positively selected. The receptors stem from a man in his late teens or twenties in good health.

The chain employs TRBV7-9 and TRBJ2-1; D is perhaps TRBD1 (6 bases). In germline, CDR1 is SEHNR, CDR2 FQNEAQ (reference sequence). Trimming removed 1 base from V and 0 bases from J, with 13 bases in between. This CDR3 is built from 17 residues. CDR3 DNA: TGTGCCAGCAGCTTAGTTGCGATGGACAGCTCCTACAATGAGCAGTTCTTC. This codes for CASSLVAMDSSYNEQFF.

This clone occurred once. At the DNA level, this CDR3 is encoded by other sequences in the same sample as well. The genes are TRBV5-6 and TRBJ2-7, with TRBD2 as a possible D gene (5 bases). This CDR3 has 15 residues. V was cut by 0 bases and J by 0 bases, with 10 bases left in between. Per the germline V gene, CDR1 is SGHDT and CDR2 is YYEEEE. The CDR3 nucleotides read TGTGCCAGCAGCTTGGCTCCGGGGAGCTCCTACGAGCAGTACTTC. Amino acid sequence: CASSLAPGSSYEQYF. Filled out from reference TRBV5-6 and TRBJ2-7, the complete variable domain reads DAGVTQSPTHLIKTRGQQVTLRCSPKSGHDTVSWYQQALGQGPQFIFQYYEEEERQRGNFPDRFSGHQFPNYSSELNVNALLLGDSALYLCASSLAPGSSYEQYFGPGTRLTVT.

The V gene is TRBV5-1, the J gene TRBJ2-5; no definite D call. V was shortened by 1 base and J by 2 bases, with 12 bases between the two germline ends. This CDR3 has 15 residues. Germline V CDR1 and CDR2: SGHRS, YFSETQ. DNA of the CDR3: TGCGCCAGCAGCTTGACCGGTGTGAGTCAAGAGACCCAGTACTTC. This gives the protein CASSLTGVSQETQYF.

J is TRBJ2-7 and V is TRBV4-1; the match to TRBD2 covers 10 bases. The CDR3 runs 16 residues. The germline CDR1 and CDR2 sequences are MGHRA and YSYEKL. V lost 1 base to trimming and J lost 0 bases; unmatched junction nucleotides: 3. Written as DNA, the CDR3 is TGCGCCAGCAGCCAAGTAGCGGGGGGCCCCTCCTACGAGCAGTACTTC. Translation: CASSQVAGGPSYEQYF.

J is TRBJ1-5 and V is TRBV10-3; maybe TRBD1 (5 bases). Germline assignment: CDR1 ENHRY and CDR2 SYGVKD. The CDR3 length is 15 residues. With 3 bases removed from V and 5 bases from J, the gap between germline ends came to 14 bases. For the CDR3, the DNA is TGTGCCATCAGTGACTCATTGGGGCAGGATCAGCCCCAGCATTTT. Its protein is CAISDSLGQDQPQHF.

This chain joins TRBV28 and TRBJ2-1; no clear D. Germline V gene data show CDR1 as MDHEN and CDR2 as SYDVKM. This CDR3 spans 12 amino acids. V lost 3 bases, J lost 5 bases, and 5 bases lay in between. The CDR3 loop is CASSFRNNEQFF. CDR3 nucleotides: TGTGCCAGCAGTTTTAGGAACAATGAGCAGTTCTTC.